This T cell receptor beta chain was identified during a study of Graves' ophthalmopathy and Graves' hyperthyroidism. Being free of ophthalmopathy for 18 months of follow-up defined stable hyperthyroidism. Certain patients were not enrolled. These were patients with other autoimmune diseases, uncontrolled infections, pregnancy or lactation. Reliance was placed on clinical symptoms, serum thyroxine, TRAb, thyroid ultrasound and orbital computed tomography for diagnosis. It was from over 8.5 ml of fresh peripheral blood that the PBMCs came. Researchers took RNA transcripts and amplified TCR beta CDR3 regions from them. Amplification began with first-round RT-PCR using HTBI primers, then second-round multiplex PCR was performed. MiXCR was run by TCRdb on the multiplex PCR reads, yielding one entry per CDR3 protein. In the table there are about 620,000 distinct CDR3 sequences, about a fifth of which are singletons.

Germline V gene lookup returns CDR1 MDHEN and CDR2 SYDVKM. The CDR3 extends over 16 amino acids. The germline V and J ends were trimmed by 3 bases and 4 bases, with 16 bases remaining between them. This clonotype was counted ten times or more. The chain joins TRBV28 to TRBJ1-5, with D hard to call. Sequences were obtained from peripheral blood. The clonotype was recovered from a woman between 18 and 30 years old with stable Graves' hyperthyroidism. Some clones in this sample may be carry-over from other donors' samples. The CDR3 sequence is CASSFATLAPNQPQHF. The CDR3 coding sequence is TGTGCCAGCAGTTTTGCGACCCTTGCTCCTAATCAGCCCCAGCATTTT.